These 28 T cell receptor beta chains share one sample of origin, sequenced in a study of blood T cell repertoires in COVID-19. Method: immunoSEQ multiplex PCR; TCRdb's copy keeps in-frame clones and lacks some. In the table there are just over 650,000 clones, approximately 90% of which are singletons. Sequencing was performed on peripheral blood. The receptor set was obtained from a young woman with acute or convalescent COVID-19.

This CDR3 is CASSSTGELFF. CDR3 nucleotides: TGTGCCAGCAGCTCTACCGGGGAGCTGTTTTTT. The gene calls are TRBV7-3 and TRBJ2-2; D not resolved. Between the trimmed V and J ends, which lost 4 bases and 5 bases, there was a span of 2 bases. CDR1 is SGHTA and CDR2 is FQGTGA in the germline V gene. This CDR3 comprises 11 residues.

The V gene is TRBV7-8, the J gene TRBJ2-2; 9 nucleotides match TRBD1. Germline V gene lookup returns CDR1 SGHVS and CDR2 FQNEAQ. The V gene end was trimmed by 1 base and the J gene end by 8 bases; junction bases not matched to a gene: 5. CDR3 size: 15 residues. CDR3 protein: CASSLGGQGKGELFF. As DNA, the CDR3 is TGTGCCAGCAGCTTAGGGGGACAGGGCAAGGGGGAGCTGTTTTTT.

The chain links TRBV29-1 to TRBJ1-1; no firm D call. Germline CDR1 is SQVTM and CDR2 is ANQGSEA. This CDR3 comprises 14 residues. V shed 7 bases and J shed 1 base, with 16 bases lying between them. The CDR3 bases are TGCAGCGCTGGCGGGCGGTTGGAGAACACTGAAGCTTTCTTT. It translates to CSAGGRLENTEAFF.

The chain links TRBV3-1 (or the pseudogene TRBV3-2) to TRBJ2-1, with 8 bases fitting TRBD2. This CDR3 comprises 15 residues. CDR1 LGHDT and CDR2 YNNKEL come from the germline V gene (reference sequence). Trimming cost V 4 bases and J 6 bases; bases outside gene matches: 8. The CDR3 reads CASSPRTSTVNEQFF. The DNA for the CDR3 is TGTGCCAGCAGCCCCCGGACTAGCACGGTCAATGAGCAGTTCTTC.

The CDR3 region has the DNA TGTGCCAGCAGTCGAGGGACAGGGGGCTATGGCTACACCTTC. Its protein product is CASSRGTGGYGYTF. The chain combines TRBV6-5 with TRBJ1-2; 11 bases match TRBD1. Unmatched junction bases numbered 3, after V lost 5 bases and J lost 4 bases. CDR1 MNHEY and CDR2 SVGAGI come from the germline V gene. The CDR3 loop spans 14 amino acids.

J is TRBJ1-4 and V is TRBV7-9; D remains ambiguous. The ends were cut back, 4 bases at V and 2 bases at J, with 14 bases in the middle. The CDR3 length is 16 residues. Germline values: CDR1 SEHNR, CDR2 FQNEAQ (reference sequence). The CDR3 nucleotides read TGTGCCAGCAGCTCCCGGCGTTGGAGGACTAATGAAAAACTGTTTTTT. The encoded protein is CASSSRRWRTNEKLFF.

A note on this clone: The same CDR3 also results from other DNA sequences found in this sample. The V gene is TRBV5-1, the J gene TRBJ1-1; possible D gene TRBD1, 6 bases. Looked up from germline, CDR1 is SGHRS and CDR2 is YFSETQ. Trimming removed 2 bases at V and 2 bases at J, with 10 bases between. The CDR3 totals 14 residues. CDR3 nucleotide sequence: TGCGCCAGCAGCTTAGGGGGATCTAACACTGAAGCTTTCTTT. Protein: CASSLGGSNTEAFF.

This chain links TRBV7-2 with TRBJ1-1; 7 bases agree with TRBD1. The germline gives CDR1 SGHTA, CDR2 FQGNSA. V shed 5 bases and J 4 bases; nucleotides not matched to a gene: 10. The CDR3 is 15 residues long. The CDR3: CASSAWDSTATEAFF. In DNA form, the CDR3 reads TGTGCCAGCAGCGCATGGGACAGTACCGCCACTGAAGCTTTCTTT.

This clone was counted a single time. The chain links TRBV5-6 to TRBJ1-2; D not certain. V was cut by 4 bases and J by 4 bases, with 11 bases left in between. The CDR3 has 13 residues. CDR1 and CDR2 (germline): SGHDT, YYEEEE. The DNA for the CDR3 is TGTGCCAGCAGCCCGGGAGGTAGCTATGGCTACACCTTC. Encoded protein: CASSPGGSYGYTF.

The CDR3 DNA reads as TGTGCCAGCAGTTACTCACAGGGCTTGAACACTGAAGCTTTCTTT. This sequence encodes CASSYSQGLNTEAFF. This rearrangement joins TRBV6-6 to TRBJ1-1, with a tentative D call TRBD1 (6 bases). This CDR3 region has 15 residues. Trimming cost V 0 bases and J 0 bases, with 8 bases left between them. Germline CDR1 MNHNY, CDR2 SVGAGI (reference sequence).

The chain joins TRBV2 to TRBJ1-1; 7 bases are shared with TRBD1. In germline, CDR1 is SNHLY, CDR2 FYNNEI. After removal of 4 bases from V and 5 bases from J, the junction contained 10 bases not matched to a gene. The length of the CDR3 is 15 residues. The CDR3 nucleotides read TGTGCCAGCAGTGCCATCCCAGGGGGTAGGACTGAAGCTTTCTTT. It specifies CASSAIPGGRTEAFF.

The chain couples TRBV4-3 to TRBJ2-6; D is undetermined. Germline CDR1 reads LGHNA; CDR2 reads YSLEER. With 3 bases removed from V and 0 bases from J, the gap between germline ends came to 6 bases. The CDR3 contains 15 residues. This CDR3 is CASSQFSSGANVLTF. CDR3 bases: TGCGCCAGCAGCCAGTTTAGCTCTGGGGCCAACGTCCTGACTTTC.

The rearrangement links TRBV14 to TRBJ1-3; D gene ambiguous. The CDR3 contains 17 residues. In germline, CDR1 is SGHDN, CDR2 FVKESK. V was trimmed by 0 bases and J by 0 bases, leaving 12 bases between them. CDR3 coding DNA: TGTGCCAGCAGCCAAGAAGGCCGCGGAGCCTCTGGAAACACCATATATTTT. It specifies CASSQEGRGASGNTIYF.

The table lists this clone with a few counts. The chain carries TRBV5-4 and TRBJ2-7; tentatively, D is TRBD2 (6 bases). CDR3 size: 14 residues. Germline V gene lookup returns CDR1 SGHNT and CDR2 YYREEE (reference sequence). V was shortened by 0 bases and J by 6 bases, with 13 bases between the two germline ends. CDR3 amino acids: CASSLALGGPEQYF. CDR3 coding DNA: TGTGCCAGCAGCTTGGCCTTAGGAGGGCCCGAGCAGTACTTC.

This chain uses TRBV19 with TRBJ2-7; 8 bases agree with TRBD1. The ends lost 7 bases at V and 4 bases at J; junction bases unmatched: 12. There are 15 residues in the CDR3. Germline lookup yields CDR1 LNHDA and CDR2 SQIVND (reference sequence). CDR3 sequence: CASTERQGAHYEQYF. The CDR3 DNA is TGTGCCAGTACGGAGCGGCAGGGGGCGCATTACGAGCAGTACTTC.

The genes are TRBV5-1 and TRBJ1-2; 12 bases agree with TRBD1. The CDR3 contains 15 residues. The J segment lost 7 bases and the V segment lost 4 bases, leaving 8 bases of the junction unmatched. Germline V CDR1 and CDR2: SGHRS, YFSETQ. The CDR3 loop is CASSPGGTGGLGYTF. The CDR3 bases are TGCGCCAGCAGCCCGGGTGGGACAGGGGGCCTTGGCTACACCTTC.

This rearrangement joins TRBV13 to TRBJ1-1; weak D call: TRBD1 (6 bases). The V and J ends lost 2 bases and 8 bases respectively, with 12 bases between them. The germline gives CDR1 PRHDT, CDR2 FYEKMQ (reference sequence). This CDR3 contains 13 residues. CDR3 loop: CASSLSGATEAFF. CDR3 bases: TGTGCCAGCAGCTTATCAGGGGCGACCGAAGCTTTCTTT.

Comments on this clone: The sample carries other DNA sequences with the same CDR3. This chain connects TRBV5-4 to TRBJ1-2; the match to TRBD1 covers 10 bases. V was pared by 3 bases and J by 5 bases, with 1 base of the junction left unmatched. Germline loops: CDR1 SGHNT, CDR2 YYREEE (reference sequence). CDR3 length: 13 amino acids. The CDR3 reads CASSWTGGYGYTF. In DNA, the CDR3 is TGTGCCAGCAGCTGGACAGGGGGGTATGGCTACACCTTC.

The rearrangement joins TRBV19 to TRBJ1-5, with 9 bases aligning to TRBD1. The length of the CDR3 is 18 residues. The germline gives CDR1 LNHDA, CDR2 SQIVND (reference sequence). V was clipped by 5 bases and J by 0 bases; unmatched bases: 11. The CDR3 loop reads CASSPKTGGFYSNQPQHF. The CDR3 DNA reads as TGTGCCAGTAGTCCAAAGACAGGGGGGTTTTATAGCAATCAGCCCCAGCATTTT. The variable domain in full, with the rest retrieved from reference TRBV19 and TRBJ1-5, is DGGITQSPKYLFRKEGQNVTLSCEQNLNHDAMYWYRQDPGQGLRLIYYSQIVNDFQKGDIAEGYSVSREKKESFPLTVTSAQKNPTAFYLCASSPKTGGFYSNQPQHFGDGTRLSIL.

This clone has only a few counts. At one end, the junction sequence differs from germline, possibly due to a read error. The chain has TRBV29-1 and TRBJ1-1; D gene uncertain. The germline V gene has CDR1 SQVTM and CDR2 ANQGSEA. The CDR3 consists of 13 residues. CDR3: CSVEAVSNTEAFF. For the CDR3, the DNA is TGCAGCGTGGAAGCGGTCTCGAACACTGAAGCTTTCTTT.

CDR3 sequence: CATSSSVTSGGRNTGELFF. CDR3 coding DNA: TGTGCCACCAGCAGCTCGGTGACTAGCGGGGGCCGGAACACCGGGGAGCTGTTTTTT. The rearrangement uses TRBV10-3 and TRBJ2-2; 12 bases fit TRBD2. The CDR3 contains 19 residues. Per germline, CDR1 ENHRY and CDR2 SYGVKD. V dropped 10 bases and J dropped 1; count of bases not matched to a gene: 16.

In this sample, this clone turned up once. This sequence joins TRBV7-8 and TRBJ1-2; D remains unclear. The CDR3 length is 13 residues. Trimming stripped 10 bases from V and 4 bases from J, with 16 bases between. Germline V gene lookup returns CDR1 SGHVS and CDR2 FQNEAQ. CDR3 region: CATGEGAGYGYTF. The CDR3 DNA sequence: TGTGCCACCGGAGAGGGCGCGGGCTATGGCTACACCTTC.

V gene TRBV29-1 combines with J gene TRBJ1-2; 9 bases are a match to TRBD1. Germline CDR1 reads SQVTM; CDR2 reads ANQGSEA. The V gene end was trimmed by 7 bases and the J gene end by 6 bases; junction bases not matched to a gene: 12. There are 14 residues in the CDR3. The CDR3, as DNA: TGCAGCGCCCCCCCGGCAACAGGGGGCCATGGCTACACCTTC. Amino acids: CSAPPATGGHGYTF.

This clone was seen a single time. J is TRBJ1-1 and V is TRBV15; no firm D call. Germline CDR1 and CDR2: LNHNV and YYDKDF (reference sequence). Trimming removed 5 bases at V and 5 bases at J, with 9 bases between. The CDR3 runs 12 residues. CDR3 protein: CATSLGRTEAFF. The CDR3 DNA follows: TGTGCCACCAGCCTAGGGAGGACTGAAGCTTTCTTT.

CDR3 DNA: TGTGCCAGCAGCTTAGGACAGGGGTTCTCCTACGAGCAGTACTTC. Translating gives CASSLGQGFSYEQYF. J is TRBJ2-7 and V is TRBV7-9, with 8 bases lining up with TRBD1. From germline, CDR1 is SEHNR and CDR2 FQNEAQ (reference sequence). V lost 1 base, J lost 0 bases, and 2 bases stayed unmatched. The CDR3 loop spans 15 amino acids.

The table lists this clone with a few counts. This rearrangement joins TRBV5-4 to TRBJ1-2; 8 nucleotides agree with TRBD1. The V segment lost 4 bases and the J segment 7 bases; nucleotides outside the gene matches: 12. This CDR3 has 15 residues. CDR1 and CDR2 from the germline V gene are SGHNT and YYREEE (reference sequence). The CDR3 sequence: CASSTPDRVQFGYTF. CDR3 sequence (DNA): TGTGCCAGCAGCACTCCGGACAGGGTACAATTTGGCTACACCTTC.

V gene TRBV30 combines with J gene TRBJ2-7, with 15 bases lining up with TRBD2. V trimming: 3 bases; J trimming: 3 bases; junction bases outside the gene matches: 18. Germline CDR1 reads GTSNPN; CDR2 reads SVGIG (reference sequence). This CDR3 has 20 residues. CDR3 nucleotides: TGTGCCTGGAGACCTACCATTCGAAGGACTAGCGGGGGGGGTATCTACGAGCAGTACTTC. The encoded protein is CAWRPTIRRTSGGGIYEQYF.

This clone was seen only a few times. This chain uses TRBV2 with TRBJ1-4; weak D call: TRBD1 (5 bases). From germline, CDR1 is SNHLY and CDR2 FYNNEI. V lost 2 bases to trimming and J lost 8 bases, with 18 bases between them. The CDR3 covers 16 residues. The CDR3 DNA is TGTGCCAGCAGTGAATGGCAGGGAGGTTTAGGGGAAAAACTGTTTTTT. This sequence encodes CASSEWQGGLGEKLFF. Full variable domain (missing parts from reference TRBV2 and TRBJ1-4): EPEVTQTPSHQVTQMGQEVILRCVPISNHLYFYWYRQILGQKVEFLVSFYNNEISEKSEIFDDQFSVERPDGSNFTLKIRSTKLEDSAMYFCASSEWQGGLGEKLFFGSGTQLSVL.